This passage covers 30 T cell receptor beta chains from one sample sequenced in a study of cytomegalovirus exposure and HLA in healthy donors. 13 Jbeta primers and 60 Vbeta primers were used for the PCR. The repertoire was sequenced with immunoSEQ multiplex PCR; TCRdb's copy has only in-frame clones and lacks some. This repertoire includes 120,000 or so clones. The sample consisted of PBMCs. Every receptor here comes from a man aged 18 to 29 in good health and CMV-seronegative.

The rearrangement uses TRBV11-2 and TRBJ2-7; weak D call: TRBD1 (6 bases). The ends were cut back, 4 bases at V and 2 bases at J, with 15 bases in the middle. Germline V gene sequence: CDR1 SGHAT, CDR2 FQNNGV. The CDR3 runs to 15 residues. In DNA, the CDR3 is TGTGCCAGCAGCTCCCGGGACACCGGGGCCTACGAGCAGTACTTC. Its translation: CASSSRDTGAYEQYF.

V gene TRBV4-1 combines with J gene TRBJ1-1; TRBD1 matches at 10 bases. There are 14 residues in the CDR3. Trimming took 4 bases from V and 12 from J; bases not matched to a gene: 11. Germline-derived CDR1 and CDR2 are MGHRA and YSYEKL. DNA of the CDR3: TGCGCCAGCAGCCTGACCGGGACAGGGGATCCAACTTTCTTT. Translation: CASSLTGTGDPTFF.

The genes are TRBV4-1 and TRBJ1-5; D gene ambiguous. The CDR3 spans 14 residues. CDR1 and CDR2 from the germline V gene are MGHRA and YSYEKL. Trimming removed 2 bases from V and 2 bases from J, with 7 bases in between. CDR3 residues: CASSQTVGNQPQHF. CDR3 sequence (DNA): TGCGCCAGCAGCCAAACAGTGGGCAATCAGCCCCAGCATTTT.

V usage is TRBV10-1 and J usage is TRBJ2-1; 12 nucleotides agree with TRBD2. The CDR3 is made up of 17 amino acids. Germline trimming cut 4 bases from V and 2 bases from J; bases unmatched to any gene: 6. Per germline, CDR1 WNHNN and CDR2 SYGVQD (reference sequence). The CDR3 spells CASSGPLAGGTYNEQFF. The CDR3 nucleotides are TGCGCCAGCAGTGGCCCACTAGCGGGGGGAACCTACAATGAGCAGTTCTTC.

CDR3 nucleotide sequence: TGTGCCAGCAACGTAAGAGCGGGAGTTGGCCCAGATACGCAGTATTTT. Translated: CASNVRAGVGPDTQYF. The V gene is TRBV28, the J gene TRBJ2-3; 8 positions agree with TRBD2. The V segment lost 7 bases and the J segment 4 bases; nucleotides outside the gene matches: 13. This CDR3 has 16 amino acids. The germline V gene has CDR1 MDHEN and CDR2 SYDVKM.

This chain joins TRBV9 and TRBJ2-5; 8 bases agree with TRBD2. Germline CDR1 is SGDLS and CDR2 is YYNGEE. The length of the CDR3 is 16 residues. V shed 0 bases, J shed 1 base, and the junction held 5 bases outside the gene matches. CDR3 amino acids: CASSVGVAGLQETQYF. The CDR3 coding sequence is TGTGCCAGCAGCGTAGGAGTAGCGGGGCTCCAAGAGACCCAGTACTTC.

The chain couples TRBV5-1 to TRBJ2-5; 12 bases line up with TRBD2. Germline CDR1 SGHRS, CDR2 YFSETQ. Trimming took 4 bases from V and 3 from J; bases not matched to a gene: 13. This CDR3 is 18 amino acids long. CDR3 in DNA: TGCGCCAGCAGCCTAACTAGCGGGGGGAAGGATCTCAAAGAGACCCAGTACTTC. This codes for CASSLTSGGKDLKETQYF.

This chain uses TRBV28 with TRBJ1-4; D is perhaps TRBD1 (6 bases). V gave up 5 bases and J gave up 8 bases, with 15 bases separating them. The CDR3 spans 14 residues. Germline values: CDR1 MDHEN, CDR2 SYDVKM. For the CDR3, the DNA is TGTGCCAGCAGTCTCAGGGGAGGGCAGGAAAAACTGTTTTTT. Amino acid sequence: CASSLRGGQEKLFF.

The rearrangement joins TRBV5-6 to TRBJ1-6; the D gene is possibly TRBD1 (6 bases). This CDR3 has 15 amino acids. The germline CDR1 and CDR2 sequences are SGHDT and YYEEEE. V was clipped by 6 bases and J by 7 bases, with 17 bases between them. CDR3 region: CASTLRGAQNSPLHF. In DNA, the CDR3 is TGTGCCAGCACCCTGCGGGGGGCGCAGAATTCACCCCTCCACTTT. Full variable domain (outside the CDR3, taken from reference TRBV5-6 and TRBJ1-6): DAGVTQSPTHLIKTRGQQVTLRCSPKSGHDTVSWYQQALGQGPQFIFQYYEEEERQRGNFPDRFSGHQFPNYSSELNVNALLLGDSALYLCASTLRGAQNSPLHFGNGTRLTVT.

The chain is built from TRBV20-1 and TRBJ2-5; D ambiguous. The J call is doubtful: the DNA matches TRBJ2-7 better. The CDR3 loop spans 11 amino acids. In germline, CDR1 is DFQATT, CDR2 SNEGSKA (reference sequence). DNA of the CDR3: TGCAGTGCTAGGCAGGAAGACGAGCAGTACTTC. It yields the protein CSARQEDEQYF.

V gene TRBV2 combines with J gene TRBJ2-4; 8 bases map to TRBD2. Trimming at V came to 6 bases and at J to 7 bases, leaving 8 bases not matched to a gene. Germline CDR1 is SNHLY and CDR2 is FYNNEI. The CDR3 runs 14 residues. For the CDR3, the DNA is TGTGCCAGCAGCCCGGGGACTAGTCGTAACATTCAGTACTTC. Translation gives CASSPGTSRNIQYF.

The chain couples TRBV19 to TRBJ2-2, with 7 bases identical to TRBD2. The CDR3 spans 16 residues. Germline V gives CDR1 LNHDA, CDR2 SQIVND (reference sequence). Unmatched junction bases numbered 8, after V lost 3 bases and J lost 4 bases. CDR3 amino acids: CASSILGGRVTGELFF. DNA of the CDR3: TGTGCCAGTAGTATCCTGGGCGGGAGAGTCACCGGGGAGCTGTTTTTT.

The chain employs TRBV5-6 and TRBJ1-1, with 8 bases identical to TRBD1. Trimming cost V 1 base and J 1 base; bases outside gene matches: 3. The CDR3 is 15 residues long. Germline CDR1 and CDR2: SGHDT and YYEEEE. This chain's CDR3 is CASSLIDRGNTEAFF. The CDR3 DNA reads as TGTGCCAGCAGCTTGATAGACAGGGGGAACACTGAAGCTTTCTTT.

CDR3 DNA: TGTGCCAGCAGCCCCGCGGGGAATGAGCAGTTCTTC. Amino acids: CASSPAGNEQFF. The genes are TRBV7-9 and TRBJ2-1; D might be TRBD2 (6 bases). The CDR3 extends over 12 amino acids. V lost 5 bases to trimming and J lost 7 bases, with 9 bases between them. CDR1 is SEHNR, CDR2 FQNEAQ, per germline (reference sequence).

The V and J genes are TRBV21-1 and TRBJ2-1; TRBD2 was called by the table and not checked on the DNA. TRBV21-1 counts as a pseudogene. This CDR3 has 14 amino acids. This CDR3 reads CASSKGGGENEQFF. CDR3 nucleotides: TGTGCCAGCAGCAAAGGGGGGGGAGAGAATGAGCAGTTCTTC.

The CDR3 here is CASSLSLSGGFDTQYF. CDR3 DNA: TGTGCCAGCAGCCTAAGTCTAAGCGGGGGGTTTGATACGCAGTATTTT. This rearrangement joins TRBV7-9 to TRBJ2-3; 9 bases agree with TRBD2. The germline V gene encodes CDR1 SEHNR and CDR2 FQNEAQ (reference sequence). The CDR3 consists of 16 residues. V lost 5 bases and J lost 6; bases outside the gene matches: 12.

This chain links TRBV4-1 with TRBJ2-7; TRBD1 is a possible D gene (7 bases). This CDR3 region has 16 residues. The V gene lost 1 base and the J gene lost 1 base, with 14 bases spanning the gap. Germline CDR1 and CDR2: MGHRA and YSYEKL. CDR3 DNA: TGCGCCAGCAGCCAAGGATGGAGGGGGCCATCCTACGAGCAGTACTTC. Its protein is CASSQGWRGPSYEQYF.

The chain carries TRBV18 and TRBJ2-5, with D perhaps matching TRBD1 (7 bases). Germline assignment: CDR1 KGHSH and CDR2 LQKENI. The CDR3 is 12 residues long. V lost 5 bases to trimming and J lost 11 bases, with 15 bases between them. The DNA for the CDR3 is TGTGCCAGCTCAGCCGTCAGGGGGGAGCAGTACTTC. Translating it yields CASSAVRGEQYF.

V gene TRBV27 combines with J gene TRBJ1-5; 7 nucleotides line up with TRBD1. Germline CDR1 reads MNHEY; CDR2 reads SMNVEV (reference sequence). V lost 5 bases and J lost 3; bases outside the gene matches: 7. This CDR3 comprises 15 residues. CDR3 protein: CASSPGGGLNQPQHF. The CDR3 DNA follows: TGTGCCAGCAGTCCAGGGGGAGGCCTCAATCAGCCCCAGCATTTT.

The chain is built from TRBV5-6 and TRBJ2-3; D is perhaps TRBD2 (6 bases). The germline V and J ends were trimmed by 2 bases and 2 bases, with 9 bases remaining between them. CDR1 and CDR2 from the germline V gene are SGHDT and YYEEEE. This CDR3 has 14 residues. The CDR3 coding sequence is TGTGCCAGCAGCTTTAGCGGTGCCACAGATACGCAGTATTTT. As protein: CASSFSGATDTQYF.

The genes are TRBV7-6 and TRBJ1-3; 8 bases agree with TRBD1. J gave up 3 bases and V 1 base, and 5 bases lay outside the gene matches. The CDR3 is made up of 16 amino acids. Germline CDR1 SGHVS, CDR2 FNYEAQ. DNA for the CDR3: TGTGCCAGCAGCTTAGGGACAGGGTCGATTGGAAACACCATATATTTT. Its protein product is CASSLGTGSIGNTIYF.

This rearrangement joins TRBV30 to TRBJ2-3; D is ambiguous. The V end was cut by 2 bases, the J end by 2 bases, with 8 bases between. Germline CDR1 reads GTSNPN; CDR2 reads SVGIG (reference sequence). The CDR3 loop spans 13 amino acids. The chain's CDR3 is CAWSLSPTDTQYF. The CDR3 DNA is TGTGCCTGGAGTTTAAGCCCCACAGATACGCAGTATTTT.

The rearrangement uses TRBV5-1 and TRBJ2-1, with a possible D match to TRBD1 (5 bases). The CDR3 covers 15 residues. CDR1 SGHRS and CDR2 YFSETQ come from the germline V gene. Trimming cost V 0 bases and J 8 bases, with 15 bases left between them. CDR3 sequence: CASSLEGAGGHEQFF. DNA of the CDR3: TGCGCCAGCAGCTTGGAAGGGGCAGGTGGACATGAGCAGTTCTTC.

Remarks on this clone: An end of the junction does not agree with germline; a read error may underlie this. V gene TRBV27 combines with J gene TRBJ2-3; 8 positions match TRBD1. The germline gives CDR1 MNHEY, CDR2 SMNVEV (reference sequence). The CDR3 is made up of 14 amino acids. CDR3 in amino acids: CASSLLGTGRNARF. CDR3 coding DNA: TGTGCCAGCAGTTTGCTGGGGACAGGTCGAAATGCAAGGTTT.

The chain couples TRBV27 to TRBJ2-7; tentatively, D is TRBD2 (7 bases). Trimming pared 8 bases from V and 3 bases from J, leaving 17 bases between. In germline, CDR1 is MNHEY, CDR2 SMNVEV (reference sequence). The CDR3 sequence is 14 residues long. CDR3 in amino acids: CASYRAGDGYEQYF. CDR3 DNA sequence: TGTGCCAGCTACAGGGCGGGGGACGGCTACGAGCAGTACTTC.

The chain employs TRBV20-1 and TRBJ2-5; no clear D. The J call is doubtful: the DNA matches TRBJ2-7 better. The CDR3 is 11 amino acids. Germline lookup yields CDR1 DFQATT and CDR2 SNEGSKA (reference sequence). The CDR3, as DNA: TGCAGTGCTGCGTCAACCTACGAGCAGTACTTC. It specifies CSAASTYEQYF.

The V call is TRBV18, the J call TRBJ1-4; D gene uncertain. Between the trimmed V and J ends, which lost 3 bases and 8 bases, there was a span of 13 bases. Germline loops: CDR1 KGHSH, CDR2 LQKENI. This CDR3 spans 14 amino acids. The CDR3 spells CASSPLNSGEKLFF. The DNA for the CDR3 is TGTGCCAGCTCACCCTTGAATTCGGGGGAAAAACTGTTTTTT. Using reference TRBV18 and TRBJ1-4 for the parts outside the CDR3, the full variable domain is NAGVMQNPRHLVRRRGQEARLRCSPMKGHSHVYWYRQLPEEGLKFMVYLQKENIIDESGMPKERFSAEFPKEGPSILRIQQVVRGDSAAYFCASSPLNSGEKLFFGSGTQLSVL.

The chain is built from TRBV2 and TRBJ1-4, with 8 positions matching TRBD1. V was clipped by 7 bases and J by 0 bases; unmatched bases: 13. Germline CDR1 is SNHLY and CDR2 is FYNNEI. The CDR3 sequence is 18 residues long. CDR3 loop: CASIGTGDPMATNEKLFF. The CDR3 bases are TGTGCCAGCATCGGGACAGGCGACCCCATGGCAACTAATGAAAAACTGTTTTTT.

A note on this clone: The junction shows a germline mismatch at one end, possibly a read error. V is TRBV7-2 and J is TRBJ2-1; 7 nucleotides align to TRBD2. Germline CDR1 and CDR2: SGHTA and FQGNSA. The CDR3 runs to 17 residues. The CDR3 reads CASSRNGRGSSYNEQFF. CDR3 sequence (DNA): TGTGCCAGCAGCCGGAATGGGCGGGGGAGCTCCTATAATGAGCAGTTCTTC.

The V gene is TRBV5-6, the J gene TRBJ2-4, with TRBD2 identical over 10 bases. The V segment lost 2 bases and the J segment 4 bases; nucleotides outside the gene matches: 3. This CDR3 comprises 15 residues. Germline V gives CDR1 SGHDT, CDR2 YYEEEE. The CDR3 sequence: CASSFRTSGKNIQYF. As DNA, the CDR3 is TGTGCCAGCAGCTTTCGGACTAGCGGAAAAAACATTCAGTACTTC.